This TCR beta chain was observed in a study of cytotoxic CD8 clonotypes in ibrutinib-treated CLL. Whole-study findings and limits: Public clonotypes occurred uncommonly; on treatment, they contracted or remained stable. Before falling back toward baseline at progression, clonality had risen at the time of ibrutinib response.

Profiled with immunoSEQ multiplex PCR; TCRdb holds only in-frame clones, not every one. Of over 100,000 clones listed, approximately 85% are singletons. To note about this clone: Antigen specificity is unknown.

The sequenced sample was PBMCs, obtained after 24 months of ibrutinib treatment. This sequence was found in a human donor with chronic lymphocytic leukemia.

This CDR3 is CASSQDLSQDTQYF. The CDR3 DNA sequence: TGTGCCAGCAGCCAAGATCTTAGCCAGGATACGCAGTATTTT. The chain couples TRBV14 to TRBJ2-3; D uncertain. This CDR3 has 14 amino acids. Germline CDR1 SGHDN, CDR2 FVKESK. V was trimmed by 0 bases and J by 6 bases, leaving 10 bases between them.